This TCR beta chain was identified during a study of tumor-infiltrating lymphocytes in localized non-small cell lung cancer. On the study more broadly: Tumor tissue and non-adjacent uninvolved lung came from each patient. Study findings and constraints: Technical variation could not be separated from intratumor heterogeneity here.

Sequenced by immunoSEQ multiplex PCR; TCRdb stores in-frame clones only, minus some. The sample consists of approximately 8,400 clones, about 80% of them appearing once. This clone was recorded once. As yet, its antigen is unknown. The V end was cut by 2 bases, the J end by 0 bases, with 10 bases between. Germline V gene lookup returns CDR1 SGHVS and CDR2 FNYEAQ. This CDR3 has 16 amino acids. The receptor was derived from a human donor with non-small cell lung cancer. The chain joins TRBV7-6 to TRBJ2-2; D gene unclear. Sequencing was done on a sample of uninvolved lung tissue not adjacent to the tumor. The CDR3: CASSLSASTNTGELFF. The CDR3 coding sequence is TGTGCCAGCAGCTTAAGCGCGAGCACGAACACCGGGGAGCTGTTTTTT.